The 29 T cell receptor beta chains reported below all come from one sample, sequenced in a study of blood T cells in healthy people across ages. Using a J-beta primer mix together with a sample-barcoded 5' primer, a second PCR was run for roughly 6 to 12 cycles. A single record per CDR3 protein comes from TCRdb applying MiXCR to the 5' RACE reads. The sample records 650,000 to 950,000 distinct CDR3 sequences, more than 40% being singletons. Sample: blood. All receptors come from a man aged 55 to 70 in good health.

In its sample, this clonotype was seen once. CDR3 region: CASSGRDRGSNEQYF. The DNA of the CDR3 is TGCGCCAGCAGCGGCCGGGACAGGGGGTCAAATGAGCAGTACTTC. This chain uses TRBV5-1 with TRBJ2-7, with 11 bases matching TRBD1. The germline V gene encodes CDR1 SGHRS and CDR2 YFSETQ. J gave up 7 bases and V 4 bases, and 10 bases lay outside the gene matches. The CDR3 spans 15 residues.

This chain's CDR3 is CASSQDENYGYTF. As DNA, the CDR3 is TGCGCCAGCAGCCAAGATGAAAACTATGGCTACACCTTC. This chain connects TRBV4-1 to TRBJ1-2; D is unresolved. The CDR3 runs 13 residues. Germline CDR1 MGHRA, CDR2 YSYEKL. Trimming cost V 0 bases and J 2 bases, with 4 bases left between them.

The chain employs TRBV7-2 and TRBJ1-5; D is uncertain. Germline V lookup: CDR1 SGHTA, CDR2 FQGNSA. Trimming cost V 1 base and J 10 bases, with 17 bases left between them. This CDR3 is 15 amino acids long. CDR3 nucleotide sequence: TGTGCCAGCAGCTTAGGGGGAGGGCAGTCACTACCCCAGCATTTT. Translation gives CASSLGGGQSLPQHF.

In this sample, this clonotype turned up a few times. V gene TRBV5-6 combines with J gene TRBJ2-1, with D unresolved. Trimming took 2 bases from V and 6 from J, leaving 9 bases between them. Germline CDR1 and CDR2: SGHDT and YYEEEE. The CDR3 totals 13 residues. CDR3 nucleotide sequence: TGTGCCAGCAGCTTCTCCAGGTCCAATGAGCAGTTCTTC. It is translated as CASSFSRSNEQFF.

The J gene is TRBJ1-5, the V gene TRBV7-2, with D possibly matching TRBD1 (5 bases). This CDR3 is built from 19 residues. V was trimmed by 3 bases and J by 1 base, leaving 22 bases between them. In germline, CDR1 is SGHTA, CDR2 FQGNSA. The CDR3 region has the DNA TGTGCCAGCAGCTTTAGGGGCAGTCGGGGGAGGGCGAGCAATCAGCCCCAGCATTTT. This translates into CASSFRGSRGRASNQPQHF. The entire variable domain, with the rest obtained from reference TRBV7-2 and TRBJ1-5, is as follows: GAGVSQSPSNKVTEKGKDVELRCDPISGHTALYWYRQSLGQGLEFLIYFQGNSAPDKSGLPSDRFSAERTGGSVSTLTIQRTQQEDSAVYLCASSFRGSRGRASNQPQHFGDGTRLSIL.

The chain links TRBV14 to TRBJ2-1, with 8 positions matching TRBD2. CDR1 is SGHDN, CDR2 FVKESK, per germline. The CDR3 loop spans 15 amino acids. Trimming removed 4 bases from V and 4 bases from J; junction bases left unmatched: 6. The CDR3 loop is CASSRGRGGYNEQFF. In nucleotides, the CDR3 is TGTGCCAGCAGCCGTGGACGGGGGGGTTACAATGAGCAGTTCTTC.

This sequence joins TRBV20-1 and TRBJ1-6; D call uncertain. Trimming stripped 1 base from V and 8 bases from J, with 12 bases between. The CDR3 contains 14 residues. CDR1 DFQATT and CDR2 SNEGSKA come from the germline V gene (reference sequence). Here the CDR3 reads CSARVGPGDSPLHF. CDR3 nucleotide sequence: TGCAGTGCTAGAGTGGGTCCCGGGGATTCACCCCTCCACTTT.

The gene calls are TRBV4-3 and TRBJ2-4; the match to TRBD1 covers 8 bases. The J call may not be correct, given that the DNA end is closer to TRBJ2-7. Germline CDR1 and CDR2: LGHNA and YSLEER. The CDR3 spans 15 residues. CDR3: CASSQRTGSFYEQYF. In nucleotides, the CDR3 is TGCGCCAGCAGCCAACGGACAGGGTCCTTCTACGAGCAGTACTTC.

The chain is built from TRBV12-3 or TRBV12-4 and TRBJ1-3; a weak D match, TRBD1 (5 bases). Deletions cut 3 bases from V and 0 bases from J, with 9 bases between. The CDR3 runs to 15 residues. CDR3: CASSLRGISGNTIYF. The CDR3 region has the DNA TGTGCCAGCAGTTTGCGGGGGATCTCTGGAAACACCATATATTTT.

The chain employs TRBV12-3 or TRBV12-4 and TRBJ2-7; D may be TRBD2 (6 bases). The CDR3 runs 14 residues. V was clipped by 3 bases and J by 3 bases, with 12 bases between them. CDR3 residues: CASSFGGDLYEQYF. The DNA for the CDR3 is TGTGCCAGCAGTTTCGGCGGGGATCTCTACGAGCAGTACTTC.

This chain links TRBV4-1 with TRBJ2-6; no definite D call. Looked up from germline, CDR1 is MGHRA and CDR2 is YSYEKL. Trimming removed 8 bases from V and 0 bases from J, with 14 bases in between. The CDR3 runs 16 residues. CDR3 residues: CASQGFGSSGANVLTF. CDR3 coding DNA: TGCGCCAGCCAAGGCTTTGGTAGCTCTGGGGCCAACGTCCTGACTTTC.

V gene TRBV5-1 combines with J gene TRBJ2-1; 7 bases fit TRBD1. The CDR3 sequence is 14 residues long. V lost 4 bases and J lost 6; bases outside the gene matches: 7. CDR1 is SGHRS and CDR2 is YFSETQ in the germline V gene. In DNA, the CDR3 is TGCGCCAGCAGCCAGGGACAGCTACGCAATGAGCAGTTCTTC. This translates into CASSQGQLRNEQFF.

The sample holds a few counts of this clonotype. The CDR3 is CASRGDFEAFF. CDR3 coding DNA: TGTGCCAGCAGAGGGGATTTTGAAGCTTTCTTT. The chain has TRBV5-5 and TRBJ1-1; D is perhaps TRBD1 (5 bases). The CDR3 contains 11 residues. Germline assignment: CDR1 SGHKS and CDR2 YYEKEE (reference sequence). The V end lost 5 bases, the J end lost 7 bases, and 9 bases lay between the germline ends.

The rearrangement links TRBV5-1 to TRBJ2-7; 9 bases fit TRBD1. The V gene's germline CDR1 is SGHRS and CDR2 YFSETQ. The CDR3 is 14 amino acids. Germline trimming cut 4 bases from V and 6 bases from J; bases unmatched to any gene: 8. As DNA, the CDR3 is TGCGCCAGCAGCAACCGGGACAGGGAGGGCGAGCAGTACTTC. Its protein is CASSNRDREGEQYF. The full variable domain, with the rest looked up from reference TRBV5-1 and TRBJ2-7, is KAGVTQTPRYLIKTRGQQVTLSCSPISGHRSVSWYQQTPGQGLQFLFEYFSETQRNKGNFPGRFSGRQFSNSRSEMNVSTLELGDSALYLCASSNRDREGEQYFGPGTRLTVT.

The chain carries TRBV29-1 and TRBJ2-5, with a weak D call TRBD1 (6 bases). TRBJ2-7 explains the end of the DNA better; the J call may be wrong. CDR1 and CDR2 from the germline V gene are SQVTM and ANQGSEA. The CDR3 has 13 amino acids. CDR3 residues: CSVRGAGADEQYF. CDR3 nucleotides: TGCAGCGTTAGGGGCGCAGGGGCCGACGAGCAGTACTTC.

The J gene is TRBJ1-1, the V gene TRBV7-2, with a tentative D call TRBD1 (5 bases). The CDR3 loop spans 15 amino acids. V was cut by 5 bases and J by 0 bases, with 13 bases left in between. Germline loops: CDR1 SGHTA, CDR2 FQGNSA. The CDR3 DNA follows: TGTGCCAGCAGCAGGATGGGACGGATGAACACTGAAGCTTTCTTT. Protein: CASSRMGRMNTEAFF.

In its sample, this clonotype was seen a few times. The genes are TRBV25-1 and TRBJ2-5; tentatively, D is TRBD1 (6 bases). Per the germline V gene, CDR1 is MGHDK and CDR2 is SYGVNS. V lost 3 bases, J lost 11 bases, and 16 bases lay in between. This CDR3 contains 13 residues. CDR3 sequence reads: CASSEGGKGEQYF. DNA of the CDR3: TGTGCCAGCAGTGAGGGCGGAAAGGGGGAGCAGTACTTC.

This clonotype was detected only a few times. V is TRBV20-1 and J is TRBJ2-1; D remains unclear. The ends were cut back, 0 bases at V and 8 bases at J, with 17 bases in the middle. CDR3 length: 15 amino acids. Germline CDR1 DFQATT, CDR2 SNEGSKA (reference sequence). The CDR3 DNA follows: TGCAGTGCTAGAGATCTGATTACTTCCCCTCATGAGCAGTTCTTC. Protein: CSARDLITSPHEQFF.

This clonotype came up a few times. The chain recombines TRBV7-2 with TRBJ2-5, with D possibly matching TRBD2 (7 bases). Germline V gene lookup returns CDR1 SGHTA and CDR2 FQGNSA. The CDR3 covers 14 residues. Deletions cut 0 bases from V and 11 bases from J, with 16 bases between. Written as DNA, the CDR3 is TGTGCCAGCAGCTTAGCGGGGGGGCACAATGAGCAGTACTTC. This translates into CASSLAGGHNEQYF.

The V call is TRBV27, the J call TRBJ2-1; TRBD1 matches at 8 bases. V shed 5 bases, J shed 12 bases, and the junction held 18 bases outside the gene matches. Germline V gene sequence: CDR1 MNHEY, CDR2 SMNVEV (reference sequence). The CDR3 is 16 amino acids. CDR3 protein: CASSPLGQGLSYGQFF. CDR3 in DNA: TGTGCCAGCAGTCCCCTCGGACAGGGCCTGAGTTATGGGCAGTTCTTC.

The V gene is TRBV5-4, the J gene TRBJ2-1; 9 bases align to TRBD2. This CDR3 comprises 15 residues. V dropped 0 bases and J dropped 6; count of bases not matched to a gene: 4. Germline V CDR1 and CDR2: SGHNT, YYREEE (reference sequence). The CDR3 nucleotides read TGTGCCAGCAGCTTGGTGCTAGCGGGGACCAATGAGCAGTTCTTC. As protein: CASSLVLAGTNEQFF.

This clonotype was detected only a few times. The chain is built from TRBV5-1 and TRBJ2-7; D is unresolved. Trimming cost V 0 bases and J 5 bases, with 12 bases left between them. CDR1 and CDR2 (germline): SGHRS, YFSETQ. The CDR3 sequence is 14 residues long. CDR3 coding DNA: TGCGCCAGCAGCTTGGCTTGGAGCCCGGACGAGCAGTACTTC. Its protein product is CASSLAWSPDEQYF.

This clonotype was seen only once. The chain carries TRBV5-1 and TRBJ1-5; TRBD1 agrees at 10 bases. J gave up 6 bases and V 3 bases, and 6 bases lay outside the gene matches. Germline V lookup: CDR1 SGHRS, CDR2 YFSETQ. CDR3 size: 15 residues. CDR3 region: CASSWGTGEGQPQHF. The CDR3 DNA follows: TGCGCCAGCAGCTGGGGGACAGGGGAGGGTCAGCCCCAGCATTTT.

This clonotype occurred a few times. The V gene is TRBV7-6, the J gene TRBJ2-4, with 7 bases matching TRBD1. Germline values: CDR1 SGHVS, CDR2 FNYEAQ. This CDR3 spans 16 amino acids. The V gene end was trimmed by 3 bases and the J gene end by 0 bases; junction bases not matched to a gene: 5. The CDR3 reads CASSFTGELAKNIQYF. The CDR3 DNA follows: TGTGCCAGCAGCTTCACAGGGGAGCTAGCCAAAAACATTCAGTACTTC.

J is TRBJ1-5 and V is TRBV7-9; maybe TRBD1 (6 bases). Trimming stripped 1 base from V and 4 bases from J, with 11 bases between. This CDR3 comprises 15 residues. Per germline, CDR1 SEHNR and CDR2 FQNEAQ (reference sequence). CDR3 DNA: TGTGCCAGCAGCTTAGGGACAGCTGAAAATCAGCCCCAGCATTTT. Residues: CASSLGTAENQPQHF. The full variable domain, rest sourced from reference TRBV7-9 and TRBJ1-5, is DTGVSQNPRHKITKRGQNVTFRCDPISEHNRLYWYRQTLGQGPEFLTYFQNEAQLEKSRLLSDRFSAERPKGSFSTLEIQRTEQGDSAMYLCASSLGTAENQPQHFGDGTRLSIL.

The chain carries TRBV9 and TRBJ2-7, with TRBD2 identical over 7 bases. Germline lookup yields CDR1 SGDLS and CDR2 YYNGEE. This CDR3 spans 15 amino acids. The V and J ends lost 0 bases and 2 bases, in that order; junction bases with no gene match: 5. The CDR3 DNA follows: TGTGCCAGCAGCGTAGAAGCGGGGTCCCCCTACGAGCAGTACTTC. The encoded protein is CASSVEAGSPYEQYF.

J is TRBJ2-7 and V is TRBV7-9; 13 nucleotides match TRBD2. With 6 bases clipped from V and 9 bases from J, the junction kept 14 bases outside the gene matches. Germline loops: CDR1 SEHNR, CDR2 FQNEAQ (reference sequence). The CDR3 is 16 amino acids. The DNA of the CDR3 is TGTGCCAGCAGTACCGGGACTAGCGGGGCCCAGGCGGTGCAGTACTTC. Amino acids: CASSTGTSGAQAVQYF. Using reference TRBV7-9 and TRBJ2-7 for the parts outside the CDR3, the full variable domain is DTGVSQNPRHKITKRGQNVTFRCDPISEHNRLYWYRQTLGQGPEFLTYFQNEAQLEKSRLLSDRFSAERPKGSFSTLEIQRTEQGDSAMYLCASSTGTSGAQAVQYFGPGTRLTVT.

This clonotype was picked up a small number of times. The genes are TRBV12-3 or TRBV12-4 and TRBJ2-6; 9 bases are shared with TRBD1. This CDR3 comprises 19 residues. V lost 0 bases, J lost 0 bases, and 6 bases stayed unmatched. This CDR3 is CASSLAGTGRSSGANVLTF. The CDR3 DNA follows: TGTGCCAGCAGTTTAGCAGGGACAGGGAGGAGCTCTGGGGCCAACGTCCTGACTTTC.

The V call is TRBV15, the J call TRBJ1-6, with 8 positions matching TRBD1. Germline values: CDR1 LNHNV, CDR2 YYDKDF (reference sequence). This CDR3 spans 15 amino acids. The V segment lost 1 base and the J segment 10 bases; nucleotides outside the gene matches: 6. DNA for the CDR3: TGTGCCACCAGCAGAGTTGCAGGGGGCGAGTCACCCCTCCACTTT. This codes for CATSRVAGGESPLHF.